This T cell receptor (beta chain) was observed in a study of T cell responses to AZD1222 COVID-19 vaccine. Turning to the study itself: Second-dose recipients at about 4 or about 12 weeks were treated as one pooled group.

Study outcomes and limitations: Repertoire samples came only from after the peak T cell response. There were vaccine-associated CD4 TCRs across spike, dominant at 160-218 and 743-854.

Comment on this clone: Antigen: not known.

This CDR3 has 12 amino acids. V lost 11 bases and J 1 base, leaving 11 bases between the germline ends. The table came from immunoSEQ multiplex PCR; TCRdb's copy has only in-frame clones and leaves some out. This table holds some 120,000 clones, 80% to 90% found once. The specimen was peripheral blood, collected on day 0 of AZD1222 vaccination. The sequence came from an adult in good health. The chain has TRBV12-3 or TRBV12-4 and TRBJ1-1; D is ambiguous. CDR3: CAPRFSNTEAFF. CDR3 DNA sequence: TGTGCCCCCCGATTCTCGAACACTGAAGCTTTCTTT.